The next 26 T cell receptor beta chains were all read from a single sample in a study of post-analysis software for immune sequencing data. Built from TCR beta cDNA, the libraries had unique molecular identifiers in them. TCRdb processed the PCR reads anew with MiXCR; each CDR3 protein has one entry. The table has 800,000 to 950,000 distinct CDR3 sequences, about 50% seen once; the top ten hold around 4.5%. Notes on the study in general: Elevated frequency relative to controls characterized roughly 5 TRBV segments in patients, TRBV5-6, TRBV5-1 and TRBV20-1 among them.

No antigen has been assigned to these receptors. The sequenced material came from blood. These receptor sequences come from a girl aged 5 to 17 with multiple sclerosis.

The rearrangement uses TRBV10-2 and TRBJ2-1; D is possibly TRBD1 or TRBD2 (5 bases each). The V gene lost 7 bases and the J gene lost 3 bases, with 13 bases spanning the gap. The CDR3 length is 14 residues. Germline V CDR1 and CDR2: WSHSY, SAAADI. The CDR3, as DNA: TGCGCCAGCACCCTCGGGGCCAACTACAATGAGCAGTTCTTC. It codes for CASTLGANYNEQFF.

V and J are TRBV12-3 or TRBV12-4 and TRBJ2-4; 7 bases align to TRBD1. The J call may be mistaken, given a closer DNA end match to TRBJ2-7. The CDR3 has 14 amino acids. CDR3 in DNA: TGTGCCAGCAGTCGTCTCGACAGGGTCGGCGAGCAGTACTTC. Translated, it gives CASSRLDRVGEQYF.

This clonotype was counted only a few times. Here the CDR3 reads CASAIPLGADTQYF. CDR3 nucleotide sequence: TGTGCCAGCGCCATCCCCCTGGGGGCAGATACGCAGTATTTT. This chain uses TRBV5-5 with TRBJ2-3, with D perhaps assigned TRBD1 or TRBD2 (5 bases each). The CDR3 covers 14 residues. Trimming took 7 bases from V and 4 from J, leaving 16 bases between them. Germline lookup yields CDR1 SGHKS and CDR2 YYEKEE (reference sequence).

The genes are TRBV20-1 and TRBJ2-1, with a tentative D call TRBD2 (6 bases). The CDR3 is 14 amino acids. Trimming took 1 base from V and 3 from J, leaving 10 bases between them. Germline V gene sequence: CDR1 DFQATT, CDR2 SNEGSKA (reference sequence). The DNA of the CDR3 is TGCAGTGCTAGAGGCGGCGGGATCTACAATGAGCAGTTCTTC. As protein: CSARGGGIYNEQFF.

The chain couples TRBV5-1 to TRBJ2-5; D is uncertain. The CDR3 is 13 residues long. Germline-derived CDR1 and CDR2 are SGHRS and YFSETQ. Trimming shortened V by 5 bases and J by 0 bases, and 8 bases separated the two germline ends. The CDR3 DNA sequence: TGCGCCAGCAGATGGGGAAACCAAGAGACCCAGTACTTC. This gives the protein CASRWGNQETQYF. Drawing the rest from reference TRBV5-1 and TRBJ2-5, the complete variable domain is KAGVTQTPRYLIKTRGQQVTLSCSPISGHRSVSWYQQTPGQGLQFLFEYFSETQRNKGNFPGRFSGRQFSNSRSEMNVSTLELGDSALYLCASRWGNQETQYFGPGTRLLVL.

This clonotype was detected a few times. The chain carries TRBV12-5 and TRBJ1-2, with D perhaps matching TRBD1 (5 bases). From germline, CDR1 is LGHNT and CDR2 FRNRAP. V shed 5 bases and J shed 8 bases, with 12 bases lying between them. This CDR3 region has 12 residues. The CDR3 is CASGQGTPGYTF. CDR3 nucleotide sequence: TGTGCTAGTGGTCAAGGGACGCCCGGCTACACCTTC. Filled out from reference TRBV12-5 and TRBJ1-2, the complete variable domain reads DARVTQTPRHKVTEMGQEVTMRCQPILGHNTVFWYRQTMMQGLELLAYFRNRAPLDDSGMPKDRFSAEMPDATLATLKIQPSEPRDSAVYFCASGQGTPGYTFGSGTRLTVV.

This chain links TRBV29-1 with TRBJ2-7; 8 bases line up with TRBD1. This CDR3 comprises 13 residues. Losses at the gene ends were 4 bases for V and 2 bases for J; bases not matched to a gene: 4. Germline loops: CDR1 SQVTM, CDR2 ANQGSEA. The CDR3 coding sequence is TGCAGCGTTGGGGGACAGGCGGCCTACGAGCAGTACTTC. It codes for CSVGGQAAYEQYF.

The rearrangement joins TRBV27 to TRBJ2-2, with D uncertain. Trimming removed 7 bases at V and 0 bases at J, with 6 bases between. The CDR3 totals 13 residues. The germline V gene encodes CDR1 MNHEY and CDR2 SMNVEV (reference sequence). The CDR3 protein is CASIQTNTGELFF. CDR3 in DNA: TGTGCCAGCATCCAAACGAACACCGGGGAGCTGTTTTTT.

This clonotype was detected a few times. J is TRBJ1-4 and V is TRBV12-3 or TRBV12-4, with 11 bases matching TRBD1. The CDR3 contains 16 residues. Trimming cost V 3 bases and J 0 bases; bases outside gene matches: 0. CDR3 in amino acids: CASSLGQGATNEKLFF. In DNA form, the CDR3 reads TGTGCCAGCAGTTTGGGACAGGGGGCAACTAATGAAAAACTGTTTTTT.

The CDR3 DNA sequence: TGCGCCAGCAGCCGGTACCGGGAACAGGGCGGAAACGAGCAGTACTTC. The encoded protein is CASSRYREQGGNEQYF. The J gene is TRBJ2-7, the V gene TRBV4-1; D perhaps matches TRBD1 (6 bases). Per germline, CDR1 MGHRA and CDR2 YSYEKL. The CDR3 totals 16 residues. V was trimmed by 4 bases and J by 5 bases, leaving 21 bases between them.

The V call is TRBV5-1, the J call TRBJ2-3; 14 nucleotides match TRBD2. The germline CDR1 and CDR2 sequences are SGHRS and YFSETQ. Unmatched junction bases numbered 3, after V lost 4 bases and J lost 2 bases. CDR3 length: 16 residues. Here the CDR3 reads CASSPTSGRVTDTQYF. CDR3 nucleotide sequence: TGCGCCAGCAGCCCGACTAGCGGGAGGGTCACAGATACGCAGTATTTT.

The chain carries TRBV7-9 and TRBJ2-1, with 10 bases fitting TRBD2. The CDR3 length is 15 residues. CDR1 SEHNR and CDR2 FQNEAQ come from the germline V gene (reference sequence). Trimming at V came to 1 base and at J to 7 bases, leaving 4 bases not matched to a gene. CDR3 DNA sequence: TGTGCCAGCAGCTTAGACCTAGCGGGAGTGAATGAGCAGTTCTTC. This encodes CASSLDLAGVNEQFF.

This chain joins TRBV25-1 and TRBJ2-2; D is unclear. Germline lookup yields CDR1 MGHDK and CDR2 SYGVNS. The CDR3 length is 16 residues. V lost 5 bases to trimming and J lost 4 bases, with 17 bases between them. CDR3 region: CASSHSDQPGTGELFF. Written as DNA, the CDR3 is TGTGCCAGCAGTCACTCGGACCAGCCGGGCACCGGGGAGCTGTTTTTT. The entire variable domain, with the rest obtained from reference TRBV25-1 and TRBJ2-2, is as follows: EADIYQTPRYLVIGTGKKITLECSQTMGHDKMYWYQQDPGMELHLIHYSYGVNSTEKGDLSSESTVSRIRTEHFPLTLESARPSHTSQYLCASSHSDQPGTGELFFGEGSRLTVL.

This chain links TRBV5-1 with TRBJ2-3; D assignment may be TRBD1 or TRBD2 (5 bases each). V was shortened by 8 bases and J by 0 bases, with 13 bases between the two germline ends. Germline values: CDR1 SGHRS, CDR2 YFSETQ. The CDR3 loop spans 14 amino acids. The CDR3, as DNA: TGCGCCAGTACCGAGGGGTCAAGCACAGATACGCAGTATTTT. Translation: CASTEGSSTDTQYF.

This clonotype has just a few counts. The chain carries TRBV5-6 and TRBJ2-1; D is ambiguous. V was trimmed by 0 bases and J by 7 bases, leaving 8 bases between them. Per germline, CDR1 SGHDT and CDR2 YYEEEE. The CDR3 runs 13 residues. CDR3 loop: CASSLGLENEQFF. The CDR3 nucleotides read TGTGCCAGCAGCTTGGGGCTAGAGAATGAGCAGTTCTTC.

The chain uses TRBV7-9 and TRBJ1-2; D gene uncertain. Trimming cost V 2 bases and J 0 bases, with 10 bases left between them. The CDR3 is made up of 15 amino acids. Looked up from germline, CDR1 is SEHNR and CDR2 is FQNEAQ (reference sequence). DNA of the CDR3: TGTGCCAGCAGCTTACGGTCTAGGACTAACTATGGCTACACCTTC. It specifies CASSLRSRTNYGYTF.

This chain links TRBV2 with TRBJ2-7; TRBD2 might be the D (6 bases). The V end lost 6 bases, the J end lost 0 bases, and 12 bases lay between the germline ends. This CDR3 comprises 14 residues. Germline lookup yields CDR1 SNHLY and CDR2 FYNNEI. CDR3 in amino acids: CASRGDFSSYEQYF. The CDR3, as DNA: TGTGCCAGCAGGGGGGACTTTAGCTCCTACGAGCAGTACTTC.

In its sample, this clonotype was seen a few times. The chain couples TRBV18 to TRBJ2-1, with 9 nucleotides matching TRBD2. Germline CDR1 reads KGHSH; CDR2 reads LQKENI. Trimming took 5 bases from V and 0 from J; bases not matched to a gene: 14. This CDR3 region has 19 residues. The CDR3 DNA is TGTGCCAGCTCATCATCCCCACCCCTTAGCGGGAGCTCCTACAATGAGCAGTTCTTC. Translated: CASSSSPPLSGSSYNEQFF.

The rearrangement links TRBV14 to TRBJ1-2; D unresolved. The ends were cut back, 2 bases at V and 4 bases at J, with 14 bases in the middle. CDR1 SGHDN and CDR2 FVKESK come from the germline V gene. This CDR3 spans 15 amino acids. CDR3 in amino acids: CASSQMGSASYGYTF. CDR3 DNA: TGTGCCAGCAGCCAAATGGGGTCTGCGAGCTATGGCTACACCTTC. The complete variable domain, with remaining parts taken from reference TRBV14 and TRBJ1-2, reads EAGVTQFPSHSVIEKGQTVTLRCDPISGHDNLYWYRRVMGKEIKFLLHFVKESKQDESGMPNNRFLAERTGGTYSTLKVQPAELEDSGVYFCASSQMGSASYGYTFGSGTRLTVV.

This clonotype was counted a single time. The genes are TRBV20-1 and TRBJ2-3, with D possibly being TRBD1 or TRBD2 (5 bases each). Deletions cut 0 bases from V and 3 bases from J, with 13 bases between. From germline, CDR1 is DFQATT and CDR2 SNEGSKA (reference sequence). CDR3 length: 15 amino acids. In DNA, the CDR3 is TGCAGTGCTAGAGAAGGGACCGCAGGTACAGATACGCAGTATTTT. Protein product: CSAREGTAGTDTQYF.

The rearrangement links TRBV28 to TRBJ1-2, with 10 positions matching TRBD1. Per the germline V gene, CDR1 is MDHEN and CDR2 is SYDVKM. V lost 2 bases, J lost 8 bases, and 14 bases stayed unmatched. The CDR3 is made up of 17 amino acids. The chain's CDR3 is CASSLPIRTGGPGGYTF. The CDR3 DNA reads TGTGCCAGCAGTTTACCGATAAGGACAGGGGGACCAGGGGGCTACACCTTC.

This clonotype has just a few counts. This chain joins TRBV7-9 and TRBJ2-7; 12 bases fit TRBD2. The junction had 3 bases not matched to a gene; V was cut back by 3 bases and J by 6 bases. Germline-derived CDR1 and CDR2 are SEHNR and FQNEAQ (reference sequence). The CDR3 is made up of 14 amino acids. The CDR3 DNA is TGTGCCAGCAGCTTGGGACTAGCGGGCTTCGAGCAGTACTTC. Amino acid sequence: CASSLGLAGFEQYF.

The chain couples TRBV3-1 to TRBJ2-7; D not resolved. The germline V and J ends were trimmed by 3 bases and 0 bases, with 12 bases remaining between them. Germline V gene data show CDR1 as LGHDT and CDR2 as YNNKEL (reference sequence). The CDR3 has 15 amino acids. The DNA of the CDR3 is TGTGCCAGCAGCCAGACGTTGAGCGTCTCCTACGAGCAGTACTTC. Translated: CASSQTLSVSYEQYF.

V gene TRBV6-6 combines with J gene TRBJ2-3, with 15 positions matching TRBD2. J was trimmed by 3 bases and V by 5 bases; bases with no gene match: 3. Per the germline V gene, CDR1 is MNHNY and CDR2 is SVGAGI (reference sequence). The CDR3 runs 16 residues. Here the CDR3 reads CASSGLAGGRTDTQYF. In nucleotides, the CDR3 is TGTGCCAGCAGTGGACTAGCGGGGGGGAGGACAGATACGCAGTATTTT.

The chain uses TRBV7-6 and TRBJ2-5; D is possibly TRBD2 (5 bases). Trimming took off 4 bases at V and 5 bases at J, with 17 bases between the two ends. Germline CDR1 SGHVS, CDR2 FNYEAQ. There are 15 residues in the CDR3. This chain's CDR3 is CASSSSGGRSETQYF. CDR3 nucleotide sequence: TGTGCCAGCAGCTCCAGCGGCGGGCGGTCGGAGACCCAGTACTTC.

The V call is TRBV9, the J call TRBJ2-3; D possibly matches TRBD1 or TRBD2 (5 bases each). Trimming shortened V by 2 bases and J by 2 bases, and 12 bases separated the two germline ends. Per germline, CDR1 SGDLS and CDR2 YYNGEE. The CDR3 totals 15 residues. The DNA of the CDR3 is TGTGCCAGCAGCGTGCCCGGGACGACCACAGATACGCAGTATTTT. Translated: CASSVPGTTTDTQYF.